This T cell receptor beta chain is from a study of siplizumab effects on memory and regulatory T cells. Study-wide results and limits: The naive T cell population seemed more diverse than memory cells and seemed a major contributor to the alloresponse. Some alloreactive sequences were traceable to unstimulated CD4+ memory cells, and siplizumab significantly reduced them.

The table came from immunoSEQ multiplex PCR; TCRdb's copy has only in-frame clones and leaves some out. This sample has 85,000 to 130,000 clones, with about 93% found just once. Comments on this clone: Its antigen is unidentified.

The germline V gene encodes CDR1 SGHTA and CDR2 FQGNSA. This CDR3 has 14 amino acids. V lost 1 base, J lost 7 bases, and 11 bases lay in between. This sequence was found in a human donor in good health. Source material: Tregs sorted from blood. This chain uses TRBV7-2 with TRBJ2-1; D may be TRBD2 (6 bases). The CDR3 loop is CASSLVGGRNEQFF. In DNA, the CDR3 is TGTGCCAGCAGCTTAGTTGGGGGGAGGAATGAGCAGTTCTTC.